The source of this T cell receptor (beta chain) is a study of T cells in Graves' hyperthyroidism and ophthalmopathy. RNA transcripts yielded amplified TCR beta CDR3 regions. HTBI primers were employed in a first-round RT-PCR of the TCR CDR3. TCRdb fed the multiplex PCR reads into MiXCR, producing one record per CDR3 protein. The table includes about 480,000 distinct CDR3 sequences, roughly 14% detected once. This clonotype was observed a few times. This TCR was recovered from a woman between 18 and 29 years old with Graves' hyperthyroidism. Sequences were obtained from blood.

CDR3 protein: CASSPRFSQGAGNTIYF. CDR3 bases: TGTGCCAGCTCACCACGATTCTCACAGGGAGCTGGAAACACCATATATTTT. V and J are TRBV18 and TRBJ1-3; D is perhaps TRBD1 (6 bases). The CDR3 has 17 amino acids. Germline CDR1 reads KGHSH; CDR2 reads LQKENI. V was clipped by 1 base and J by 2 bases, with 15 bases between them.